The entry below gives a single TCR beta chain sequence along with its context. Measured with immunoSEQ multiplex PCR; TCRdb has only the in-frame clones, and not every one. The sample has about 180,000 clones; approximately 85% are singletons. The data are from a study of blood T cell repertoires in COVID-19. Germline V gene data show CDR1 as KGHSH and CDR2 as LQKENI. Trimming took off 0 bases at V and 6 bases at J, with 18 bases between the two ends. The CDR3 extends over 16 amino acids. The sample comprised peripheral blood. The genes are TRBV18 and TRBJ2-7; D may be TRBD1 (7 bases). This sequence was found in a human donor with active or convalescent COVID-19. The donor label of this sample is uncertain. The CDR3 nucleotides read TGTGCCAGCTCACCACCGGAGGCAGGGGGGCGTCTCGAGCAGTACTTC. Its protein product is CASSPPEAGGRLEQYF.